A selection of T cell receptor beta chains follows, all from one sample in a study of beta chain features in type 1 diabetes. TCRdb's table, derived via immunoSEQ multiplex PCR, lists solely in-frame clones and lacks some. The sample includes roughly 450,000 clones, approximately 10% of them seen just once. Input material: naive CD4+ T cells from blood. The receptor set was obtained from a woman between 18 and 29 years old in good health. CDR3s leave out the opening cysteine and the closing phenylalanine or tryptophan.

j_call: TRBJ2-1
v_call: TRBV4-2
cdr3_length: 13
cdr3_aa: ASSQDLAQGNEQF

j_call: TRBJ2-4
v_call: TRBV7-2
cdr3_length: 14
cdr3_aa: ASSLVRGWAKNIQY

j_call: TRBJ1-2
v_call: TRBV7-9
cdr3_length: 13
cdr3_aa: ASSLAGPLNYGYT

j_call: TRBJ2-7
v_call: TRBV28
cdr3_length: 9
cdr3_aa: ASSIMGEQY

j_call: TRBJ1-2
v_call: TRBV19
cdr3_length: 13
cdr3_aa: ASSTAGTGIYGYT

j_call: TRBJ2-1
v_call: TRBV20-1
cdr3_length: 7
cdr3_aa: SAREGQF

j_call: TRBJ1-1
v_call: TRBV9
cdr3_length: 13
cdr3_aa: ASSGPPTGGIEAF

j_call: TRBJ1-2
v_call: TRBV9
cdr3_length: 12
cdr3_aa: ASSASRGDYGYT

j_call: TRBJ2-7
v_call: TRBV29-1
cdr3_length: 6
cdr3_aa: SVDGQY

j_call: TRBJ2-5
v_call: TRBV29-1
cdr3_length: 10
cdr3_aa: STGKRGETQY

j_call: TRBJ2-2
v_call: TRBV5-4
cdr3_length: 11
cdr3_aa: ASSFPNTGELF

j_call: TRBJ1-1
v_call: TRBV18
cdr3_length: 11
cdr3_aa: ASSPSKNTEAF

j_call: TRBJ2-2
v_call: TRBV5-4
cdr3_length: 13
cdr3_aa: ASSLGLAGTGELF

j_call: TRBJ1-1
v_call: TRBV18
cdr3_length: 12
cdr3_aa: ASSRGQGGTEAF

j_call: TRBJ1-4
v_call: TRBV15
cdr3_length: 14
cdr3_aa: ATSRPPSATNEKLF

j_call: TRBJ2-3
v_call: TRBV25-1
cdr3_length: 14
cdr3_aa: ASSEAVHRHTDTQY

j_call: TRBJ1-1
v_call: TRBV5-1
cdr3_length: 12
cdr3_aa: ASSLGVVNTEAF

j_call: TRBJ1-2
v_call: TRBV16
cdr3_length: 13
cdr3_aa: ASSQSLAGSYGYT

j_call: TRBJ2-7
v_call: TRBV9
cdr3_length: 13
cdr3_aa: ASSPQDRGAYEQY

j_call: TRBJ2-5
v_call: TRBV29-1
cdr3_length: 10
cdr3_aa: SVAYQGETQY

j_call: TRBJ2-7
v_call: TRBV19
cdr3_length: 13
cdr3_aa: ASSSAVYSSYEQY